Below, 5 T cell receptor beta chains from the same sample are listed, as sequenced in a study of blood T cell repertoires in COVID-19. Method: immunoSEQ multiplex PCR; TCRdb's copy keeps in-frame clones and lacks some. The data contain fewer than 300,000 clones, around 85% of them singletons. Input material: peripheral blood. The receptors were sampled from a woman aged 25-40 years with COVID-19, enrolled during active disease.

The chain links TRBV6-5 to TRBJ2-3; no firm D call. Trimming took off 6 bases at V and 4 bases at J, with 11 bases between the two ends. CDR1 MNHEY and CDR2 SVGAGI come from the germline V gene. The CDR3 spans 13 residues. The CDR3 coding sequence is TGTGCCAGCAGAACCCAGGTGGCAGATACGCAGTATTTT. Translation: CASRTQVADTQYF.

The rearrangement uses TRBV19 and TRBJ1-6; 10 bases line up with TRBD1. There are 17 residues in the CDR3. Germline CDR1 reads LNHDA; CDR2 reads SQIVND (reference sequence). Unmatched junction bases numbered 7, after V lost 2 bases and J lost 6 bases. CDR3 coding DNA: TGTGCCAGTAGTATATCCCCCGGACAGGGGGTTAATTCACCCCTCCACTTT. Protein sequence: CASSISPGQGVNSPLHF.

This clone has just one count. The chain links TRBV27 to TRBJ2-5; 8 bases line up with TRBD1. Germline V lookup: CDR1 MNHEY, CDR2 SMNVEV (reference sequence). This CDR3 region has 15 residues. Trimming took 5 bases from V and 2 from J; bases not matched to a gene: 7. The CDR3 protein is CASSIGQGGQETQYF. As DNA, the CDR3 is TGTGCCAGCAGTATTGGACAGGGCGGGCAAGAGACCCAGTACTTC.

This clone appeared once. V usage is TRBV7-8 and J usage is TRBJ2-5, with 12 nucleotides matching TRBD2. Germline CDR1 SGHVS, CDR2 FQNEAQ. The CDR3 contains 20 residues. Trimming at V came to 5 bases and at J to 1 base, leaving 17 bases not matched to a gene. The CDR3 DNA is TGTGCCAGCAGCCCAAGACTAGCGGGGGTGCCCGAAAAACCCCAAGAGACCCAGTACTTC. Its translation: CASSPRLAGVPEKPQETQYF.

This clone was observed a single time. The V gene is TRBV11-2, the J gene TRBJ1-2; D ambiguous. Germline CDR1 SGHAT, CDR2 FQNNGV. Trimming removed 2 bases from V and 4 bases from J, with 23 bases in between. The CDR3 sequence is 18 residues long. CDR3 in DNA: TGTGCCAGCAGCTTAAGGTCTGGGAAGGGAGTGTTGGGCTATGGCTACACCTTC. Encoded protein: CASSLRSGKGVLGYGYTF.